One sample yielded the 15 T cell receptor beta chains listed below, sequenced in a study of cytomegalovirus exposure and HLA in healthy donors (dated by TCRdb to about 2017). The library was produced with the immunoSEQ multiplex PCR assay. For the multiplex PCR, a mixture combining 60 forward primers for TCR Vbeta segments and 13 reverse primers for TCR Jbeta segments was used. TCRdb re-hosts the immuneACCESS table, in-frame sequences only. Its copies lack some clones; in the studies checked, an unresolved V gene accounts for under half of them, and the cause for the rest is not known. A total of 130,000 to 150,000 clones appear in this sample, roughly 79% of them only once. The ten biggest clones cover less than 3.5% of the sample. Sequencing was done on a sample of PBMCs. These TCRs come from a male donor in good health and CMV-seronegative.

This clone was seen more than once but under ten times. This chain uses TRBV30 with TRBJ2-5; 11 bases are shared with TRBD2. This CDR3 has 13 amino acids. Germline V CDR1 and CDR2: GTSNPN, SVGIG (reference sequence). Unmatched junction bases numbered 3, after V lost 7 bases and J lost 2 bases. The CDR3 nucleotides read TGTGCCTTGGGACTAGCGGCGCAAGAGACCCAGTACTTC. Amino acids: CALGLAAQETQYF.

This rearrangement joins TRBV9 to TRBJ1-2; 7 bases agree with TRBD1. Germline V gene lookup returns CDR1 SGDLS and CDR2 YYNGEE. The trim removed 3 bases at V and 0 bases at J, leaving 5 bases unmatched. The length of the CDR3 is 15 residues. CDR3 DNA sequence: TGTGCCAGCAGCGCCCGGACAGGAGCTAACTATGGCTACACCTTC. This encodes CASSARTGANYGYTF.

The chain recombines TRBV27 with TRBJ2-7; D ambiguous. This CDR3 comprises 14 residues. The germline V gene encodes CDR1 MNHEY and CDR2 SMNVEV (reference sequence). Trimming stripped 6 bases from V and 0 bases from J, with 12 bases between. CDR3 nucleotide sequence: TGTGCCAGCAGGGTAACTTACAGCTCCTACGAGCAGTACTTC. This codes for CASRVTYSSYEQYF.

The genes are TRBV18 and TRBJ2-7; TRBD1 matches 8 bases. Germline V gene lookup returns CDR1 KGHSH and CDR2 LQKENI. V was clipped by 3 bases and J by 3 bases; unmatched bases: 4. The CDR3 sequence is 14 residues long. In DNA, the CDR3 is TGTGCCAGCTCACCGCAGGGGGCGGGCTACGAGCAGTACTTC. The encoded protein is CASSPQGAGYEQYF.

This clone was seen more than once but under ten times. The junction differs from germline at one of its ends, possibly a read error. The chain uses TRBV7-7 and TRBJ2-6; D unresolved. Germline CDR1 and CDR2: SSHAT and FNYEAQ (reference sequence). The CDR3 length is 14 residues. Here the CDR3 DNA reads TGTGCTAGCAGCTTAGTTGAGGGGGCCAACGTCCTGACTTTC. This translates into CASSLVEGANVLTF.

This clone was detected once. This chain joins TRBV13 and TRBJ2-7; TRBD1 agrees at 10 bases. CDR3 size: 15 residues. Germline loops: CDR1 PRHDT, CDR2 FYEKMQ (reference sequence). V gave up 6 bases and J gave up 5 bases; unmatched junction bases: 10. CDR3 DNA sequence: TGTGCCAGCAGTTGGGAAGGGACAGGGGTTCACGAGCAGTACTTC. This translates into CASSWEGTGVHEQYF.

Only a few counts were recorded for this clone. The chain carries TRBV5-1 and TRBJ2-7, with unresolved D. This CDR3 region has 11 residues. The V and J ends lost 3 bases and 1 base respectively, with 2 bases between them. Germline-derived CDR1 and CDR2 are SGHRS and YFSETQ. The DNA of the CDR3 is TGCGCCAGCAGCTCATCCTACGAGCAGTACTTC. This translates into CASSSSYEQYF.

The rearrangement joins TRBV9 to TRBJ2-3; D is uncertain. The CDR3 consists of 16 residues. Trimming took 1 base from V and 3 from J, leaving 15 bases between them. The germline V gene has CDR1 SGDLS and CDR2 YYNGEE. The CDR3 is CASSVTSSVETDTQYF. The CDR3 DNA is TGTGCCAGCAGCGTAACTTCGTCGGTCGAGACAGATACGCAGTATTTT.

For the CDR3, the DNA is TGTGCCTGGGTCCTAGTGGATGAGCAGTTCTTC. Translation: CAWVLVDEQFF. The gene calls are TRBV30 and TRBJ2-1; no reliable D call. Germline loops: CDR1 GTSNPN, CDR2 SVGIG (reference sequence). The CDR3 has 11 amino acids. Trimming removed 5 bases from V and 8 bases from J, with 10 bases in between. Filled out from reference TRBV30 and TRBJ2-1, the complete variable domain reads SQTIHQWPATLVQPVGSPLSLECTVEGTSNPNLYWYRQAAGRGLQLLFYSVGIGQISSEVPQNLSASRPQDRQFILSSKKLLLSDSGFYLCAWVLVDEQFFGPGTRLTVL.

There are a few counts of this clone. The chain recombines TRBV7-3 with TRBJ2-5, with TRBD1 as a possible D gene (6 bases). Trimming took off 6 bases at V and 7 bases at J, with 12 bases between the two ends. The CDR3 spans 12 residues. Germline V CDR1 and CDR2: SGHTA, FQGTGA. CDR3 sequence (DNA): TGTGCCAGCAGGCAGGGGATAGGGACCCAGTACTTC. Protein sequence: CASRQGIGTQYF.

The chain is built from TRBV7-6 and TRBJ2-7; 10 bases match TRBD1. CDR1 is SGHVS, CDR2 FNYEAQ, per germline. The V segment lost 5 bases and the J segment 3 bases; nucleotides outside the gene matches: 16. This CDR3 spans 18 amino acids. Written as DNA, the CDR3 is TGTGCCAGCAGCCCTCGACACCCGTCAGGACAGGGGGTCTACGAGCAGTACTTC. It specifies CASSPRHPSGQGVYEQYF.

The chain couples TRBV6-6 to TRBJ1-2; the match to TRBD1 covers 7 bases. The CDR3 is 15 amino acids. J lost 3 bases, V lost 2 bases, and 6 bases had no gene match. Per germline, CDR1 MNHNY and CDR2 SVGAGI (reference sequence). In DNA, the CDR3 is TGTGCCAGCAGTTACCTCAGGGGGGCGGACTATGGCTACACCTTC. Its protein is CASSYLRGADYGYTF.

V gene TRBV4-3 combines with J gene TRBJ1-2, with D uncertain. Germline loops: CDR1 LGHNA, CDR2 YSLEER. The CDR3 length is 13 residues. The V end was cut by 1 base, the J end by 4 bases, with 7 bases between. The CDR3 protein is CASSQGQSYGYTF. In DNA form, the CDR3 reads TGCGCCAGCAGCCAAGGTCAGTCCTATGGCTACACCTTC.

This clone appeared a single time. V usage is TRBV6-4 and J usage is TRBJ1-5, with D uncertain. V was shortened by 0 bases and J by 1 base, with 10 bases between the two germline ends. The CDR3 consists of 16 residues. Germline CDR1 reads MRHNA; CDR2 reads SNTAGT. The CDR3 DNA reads TGTGCCAGCAGTGACTCGGCAGGAGGAAGCAATCAGCCCCAGCATTTT. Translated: CASSDSAGGSNQPQHF.

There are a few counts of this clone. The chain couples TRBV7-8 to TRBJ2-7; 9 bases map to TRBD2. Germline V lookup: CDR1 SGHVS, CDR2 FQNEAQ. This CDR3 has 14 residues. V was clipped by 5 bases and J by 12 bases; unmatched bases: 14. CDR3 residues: CASSAPGLAIQGYF. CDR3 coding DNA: TGTGCCAGCAGCGCGCCGGGACTAGCCATTCAAGGGTACTTC.